Sequencing of this TCR beta chain was carried out in a study of CD8 T cells in Susac syndrome. Controls matched for age and sex were healthy donors. The RNA input was 0.5 to 1 ug, and it was reverse transcribed with random hexamers. TCRdb re-called the immunoSEQ multiplex PCR reads with MiXCR, one entry per CDR3 protein. Here the sample spans about 130,000 distinct CDR3 sequences, roughly 96% being singletons. This receptor was obtained from a human donor in good health. The sample consisted of CD4+ T cells from PBMCs.

CDR3 region: CASSTRISGRRVVEQYF. CDR3 DNA sequence: TGTGCCAGCAGCACCCGGATTAGCGGGAGAAGGGTGGTCGAGCAGTACTTC. The V gene is TRBV21-1, the J gene TRBJ2-7; TRBD2 was called by the table and not checked on the DNA. TRBV21-1 is flagged as a pseudogene. This CDR3 is 17 amino acids long.